This T cell receptor beta chain emerged from a study of T cell responses to AZD1222 COVID-19 vaccine. Findings and limits, study-wide: White British donors predominated, females outnumbered males, and clonal diversity was possibly underestimated.

The assay was immunoSEQ multiplex PCR, and TCRdb's table has in-frame clones only and misses some. This sample carries roughly 80,000 clones, about nine tenths of them seen once, and the ten largest clones take approximately 1.3%. Remarks on this clone: No antigen is known for it.

V was pared by 3 bases and J by 0 bases, with 2 bases of the junction left unmatched. Germline V CDR1 and CDR2: GTSNPN, SVGIG (reference sequence). CDR3 length: 13 amino acids. This clonotype was obtained from an adult who received the AZD1222 COVID-19 vaccine. V and J are TRBV30 and TRBJ2-7; TRBD2 aligns across 7 bases. Here the sequenced sample was peripheral blood, taken 28 days after the second AZD1222 dose. This chain's CDR3 is CAWSGGSSYEQYF. The CDR3 nucleotides read TGTGCCTGGAGCGGGGGGAGCTCCTACGAGCAGTACTTC.